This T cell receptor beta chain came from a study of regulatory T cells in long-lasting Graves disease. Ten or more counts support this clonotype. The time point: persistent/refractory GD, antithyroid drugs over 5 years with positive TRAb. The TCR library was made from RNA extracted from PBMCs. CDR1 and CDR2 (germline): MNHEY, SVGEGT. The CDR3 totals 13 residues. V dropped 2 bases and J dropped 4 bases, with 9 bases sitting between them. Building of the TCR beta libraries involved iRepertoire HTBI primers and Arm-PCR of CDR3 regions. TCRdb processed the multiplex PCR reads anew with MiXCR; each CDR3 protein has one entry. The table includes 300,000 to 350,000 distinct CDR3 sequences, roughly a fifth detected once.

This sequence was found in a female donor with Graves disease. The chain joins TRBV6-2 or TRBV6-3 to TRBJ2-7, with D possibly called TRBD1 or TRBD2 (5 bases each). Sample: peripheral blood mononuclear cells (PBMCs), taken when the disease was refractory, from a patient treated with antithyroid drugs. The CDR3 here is CASSYGGLYEQYF. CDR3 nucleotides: TGTGCCAGCAGTTACGGGGGATTGTACGAGCAGTACTTC.